This T cell receptor (beta chain) was retrieved from a study of CD8 T cells in ankylosing spondylitis. Overall study results and limits: Ankylosing spondylitis blood seemed to carry a telltale TCR beta motif made of several highly homologous variants.

TCRdb re-called the 5' RACE reads with MiXCR, one entry per CDR3 protein. The sample holds fewer than 650,000 distinct CDR3 sequences, roughly 13% seen once. Comment on this clonotype: Its antigen is currently unknown. This may be a read error: a much more frequent sequence differs by one nucleotide.

Germline loops: CDR1 LGHDT, CDR2 YNNKEL (reference sequence). This CDR3 contains 15 residues. Source material: blood, either unsorted or a sorted T cell fraction (not recorded which). The rearrangement links TRBV3-1 to TRBJ2-1; D is perhaps TRBD1 (6 bases). The sequence was obtained from a male donor with ankylosing spondylitis. The CDR3 protein is CASSQSRGSYKEQFF. The CDR3 DNA sequence: TGTGCCAGCAGCCAGAGTAGGGGGTCCTACAAAGAGCAGTTCTTC.